These 12 T cell receptor beta chains share one sample of origin, sequenced in a study of T cells in Graves' hyperthyroidism and ophthalmopathy. Template material for amplifying TCR beta CDR3 regions consisted of RNA transcripts. An initial round of RT-PCR targeting the TCR CDR3 relied on the HTBI primer set. TCRdb itself ran the multiplex PCR reads through MiXCR, one entry per CDR3 protein. The sample lists approximately 700,000 distinct CDR3 sequences, about 17% occurring once. The sequenced material came from blood. Receptors originate from a young man with Graves' hyperthyroidism.

The chain recombines TRBV5-1 with TRBJ1-2; TRBD1 matches 10 bases. The CDR3 is made up of 13 amino acids. The V and J ends lost 3 bases and 6 bases, in that order; junction bases with no gene match: 2. Germline loops: CDR1 SGHRS, CDR2 YFSETQ. The CDR3 nucleotides are TGCGCCAGCAGCTCGGGACAGGGGAATGGCTACACCTTC. Amino acids: CASSSGQGNGYTF. The full variable domain, completed using reference TRBV5-1 and TRBJ1-2, is KAGVTQTPRYLIKTRGQQVTLSCSPISGHRSVSWYQQTPGQGLQFLFEYFSETQRNKGNFPGRFSGRQFSNSRSEMNVSTLELGDSALYLCASSSGQGNGYTFGSGTRLTVV.

The chain employs TRBV27 and TRBJ2-3, with D possibly TRBD1 on 5 matching bases. V dropped 7 bases and J dropped 5 bases, with 13 bases sitting between them. CDR1 and CDR2 from the germline V gene are MNHEY and SMNVEV (reference sequence). The CDR3 runs to 13 residues. In DNA form, the CDR3 reads TGTGCCAGCATGACAGAACCCCGAGATACGCAGTATTTT. Translating it yields CASMTEPRDTQYF.

This clonotype was detected a few times. The V and J genes are TRBV7-3 and TRBJ2-1, with TRBD1 identical over 12 bases. Germline V gene sequence: CDR1 SGHTA, CDR2 FQGTGA. The ends lost 5 bases at V and 1 base at J; junction bases unmatched: 18. This CDR3 has 21 amino acids. CDR3 in amino acids: CASSPHVAGTGGELSYNEQFF. The CDR3 DNA follows: TGTGCCAGCAGCCCACACGTCGCCGGGACAGGGGGCGAATTGTCCTACAATGAGCAGTTCTTC.

In this sample, this clonotype turned up many times. The chain couples TRBV7-2 to TRBJ2-7, with D possibly being TRBD2 (6 bases). In germline, CDR1 is SGHTA, CDR2 FQGNSA. V was cut by 4 bases and J by 6 bases, with 7 bases left in between. This CDR3 spans 11 amino acids. The CDR3 region is CASSSGVEQYF. The CDR3 DNA reads TGTGCCAGCAGCTCGGGGGTCGAGCAGTACTTC.

This clonotype was found a few times. The chain links TRBV6-1 to TRBJ2-7; the D call may be TRBD1 or TRBD2 (5 bases each). The CDR3 contains 14 residues. Germline-derived CDR1 and CDR2 are MNHNS and SASEGT. Trimming left V 8 bases short and J 2 bases short, with 16 bases between. CDR3: CASGHGTGPYEQYF. Here the CDR3 DNA reads TGTGCCAGCGGCCACGGGACCGGACCCTACGAGCAGTACTTC.

This clonotype was recorded at least ten times. This chain links TRBV12-3 or TRBV12-4 with TRBJ2-3; D gene unclear. The CDR3 contains 14 residues. Between the trimmed V and J ends, which lost 5 bases and 4 bases, there was a span of 13 bases. The CDR3 DNA sequence: TGTGCCAGCAGTACCGCCCTTGGCCCAGATACGCAGTATTTT. Its translation is CASSTALGPDTQYF.

This clonotype was seen many times. The chain is built from TRBV27 and TRBJ2-7, with TRBD2 matching over 8 bases. The CDR3 consists of 14 residues. CDR1 is MNHEY, CDR2 SMNVEV, per germline (reference sequence). The V gene end was trimmed by 5 bases and the J gene end by 2 bases; junction bases not matched to a gene: 5. The CDR3 sequence is CASSQLAVPYEQYF. The CDR3 nucleotides read TGTGCCAGCAGTCAACTAGCGGTTCCCTACGAGCAGTACTTC.

In regard to this clonotype: A much larger clone differs from this one at a single base, so this may be a read error. The rearrangement joins TRBV28 to TRBJ2-1; tentatively, D is TRBD1 (5 bases). Germline assignment: CDR1 MDHEN and CDR2 SYDVKM. Deletions cut 6 bases from V and 5 bases from J, with 17 bases between. The CDR3 has 15 amino acids. The CDR3 bases are TGTGCCAGCAGACCTATAGGGGAACCCCACAATGAGCAGTTCTTC. Amino acids: CASRPIGEPHNEQFF.

The CDR3 nucleotides are TGCGCCAGCAGCTTCGGGACAGGGGGCGATGGCTACACCTTC. Translation gives CASSFGTGGDGYTF. The gene calls are TRBV5-1 and TRBJ1-2, with TRBD1 identical over 12 bases. The V segment lost 2 bases and the J segment 6 bases; nucleotides outside the gene matches: 2. The CDR3 extends over 14 amino acids. Germline lookup yields CDR1 SGHRS and CDR2 YFSETQ.

Points on this clonotype: This sequence may be a read error, since a much larger clone differs from it by one base. The gene calls are TRBV10-3 and TRBJ2-7, with 11 bases identical to TRBD2. The germline V gene has CDR1 ENHRY and CDR2 SYGVKD. V lost 6 bases and J lost 4; bases outside the gene matches: 8. The CDR3 consists of 15 residues. CDR3 sequence (DNA): TGTGCCATCAGCTCTCTGACTAGCGGGAATTACGAGCAGTACTTC. Residues: CAISSLTSGNYEQYF.

About this clonotype itself: With a much larger clone just one base away, this may be a read error. J is TRBJ1-2 and V is TRBV11-1; D is uncertain. Looked up from germline, CDR1 is SGHAT and CDR2 is FQDESV (reference sequence). V was clipped by 1 base and J by 10 bases, with 13 bases between them. There are 13 residues in the CDR3. The CDR3 DNA is TGTGCCAGCAGCTTAGGAGGGAGCCGAAACTACACCTTC. Translated, it gives CASSLGGSRNYTF.

The sample holds a few counts of this clonotype. The chain has TRBV20-1 and TRBJ2-7; possibly TRBD2 for D (6 bases). The V end lost 5 bases, the J end lost 2 bases, and 13 bases lay between the germline ends. The germline V gene has CDR1 DFQATT and CDR2 SNEGSKA (reference sequence). The CDR3 consists of 13 residues. The DNA for the CDR3 is TGCAGTGCTGGCGGGATTCAGACCTACGAGCAGTACTTC. As protein: CSAGGIQTYEQYF.